A selection of T cell receptor beta chains follows, all from one sample in a study of T cell responses to AZD1222 COVID-19 vaccine. This table comes from immunoSEQ multiplex PCR, and its TCRdb copy is limited to in-frame clones, with some not included. The sample has 100,000 to 120,000 clones; about 81% are singletons. Sequencing was performed on peripheral blood, taken on day 0 of AZD1222 vaccination. The receptor set was obtained from an adult in good health. Both conserved end residues are part of each CDR3. A D gene is named only where the DNA matches it firmly. Clone size appears in some rows only: once, few, many, or a class for an expanded clone.

.,TRBV28,.,TRBJ1-6,CASSFQGIGNSPLHF,TGTGCCAGCAGTTTCCAGGGGATCGGGAATTCACCCCTCCACTTT
TRBD2,TRBV4-3,.,TRBJ2-1,CASSQEALAGLKQFF,TGCGCCAGCAGCCAGGAAGCACTAGCGGGGCTAAAGCAGTTCTTC
.,TRBV27,.,TRBJ1-2,CASSLLGFQGYTF,TGTGCCAGCAGTTTATTGGGGTTTCAAGGCTACACCTTC
TRBD1,TRBV29-1,.,TRBJ1-1,CSVVSGQATEAFF,TGCAGCGTTGTATCGGGACAGGCCACTGAAGCTTTCTTT
.,TRBV4-3,once,TRBJ1-5,CASSPASGIPPQHF,TGCGCCAGCAGCCCCGCTAGTGGGATCCCGCCCCAGCATTTT
.,TRBV28,.,TRBJ1-2,CASYAGTNYGYTF,TGTGCCAGCTATGCAGGAACTAACTATGGCTACACCTTC
.,TRBV7-9,.,TRBJ1-1,CASSFTGGVNTEAFF,TGTGCCAGCAGCTTTACCGGGGGGGTAAACACTGAAGCTTTCTTT
.,TRBV19,.,TRBJ2-1,CASTSSYNEQFF,TGTGCCAGTACTTCTTCCTACAATGAGCAGTTCTTC
.,TRBV7-9,.,TRBJ1-1,CASTPLGGHGEAFF,TGTGCCAGCACCCCGCTAGGGGGGCACGGTGAAGCTTTCTTT
TRBD1,TRBV3-1/TRBV3-2,.,TRBJ1-1,CASSQGPQGGAFF,TGTGCCAGCAGCCAAGGTCCGCAGGGGGGCGCTTTCTTT
.,TRBV11-2,.,TRBJ2-5,CASSSVRGRESETQYF,TGTGCCAGCAGCTCTGTCAGGGGGCGGGAGTCAGAGACCCAGTACTTC
.,TRBV5-1,few,TRBJ2-7,CASSLKMDGYEQYF,TGCGCCAGCAGCTTAAAAATGGACGGCTACGAGCAGTACTTC
.,TRBV7-2,.,TRBJ2-2,CASSLNLGLGGPNTGELFF,TGTGCCAGCAGCTTAAATCTCGGGCTTGGGGGGCCGAACACCGGGGAGCTGTTTTTT
.,TRBV10-3,.,TRBJ1-1,CAISERVAGNTEAFF,TGTGCCATCAGTGAGAGGGTTGCGGGGAACACTGAAGCTTTCTTT
.,TRBV28,.,TRBJ1-1,CASREGGRMNTEAFF,TGTGCCAGCAGAGAAGGGGGTCGGATGAACACTGAAGCTTTCTTT
TRBD1,TRBV7-2,.,TRBJ2-6,CASSLALGQLSSGANVLTF,TGTGCCAGCAGCTTAGCGTTGGGACAGTTAAGCTCTGGGGCCAACGTCCTGACTTTC
TRBD2,TRBV19,.,TRBJ2-3,CASSGRGVSTDTQYF,TGTGCCAGTAGTGGACGGGGGGTTAGCACAGATACGCAGTATTTT
TRBD2,TRBV6-4,.,TRBJ2-7,CASSRREYEQYF,TGTGCCAGCAGTCGGCGGGAGTACGAGCAGTACTTC
TRBD1,TRBV30,.,TRBJ1-1,CAWIIPGQGKAFF,TGTGCCTGGATTATCCCGGGACAGGGAAAAGCTTTCTTT
TRBD1,TRBV2,few,TRBJ1-2,CASRGQGAQGYGYTF,TGTGCCAGCAGGGGACAGGGGGCGCAAGGCTATGGCTACACCTTC
TRBD1,TRBV2,.,TRBJ1-5,CASRGQGRAQPQHF,TGTGCCAGCAGAGGACAGGGTAGAGCTCAGCCCCAGCATTTT
TRBD1,TRBV7-9,.,TRBJ2-7,CASSLVSGTGDEQYF,TGTGCCAGCAGCTTAGTGTCTGGGACAGGGGACGAGCAGTACTTC
.,TRBV11-2,.,TRBJ1-4,CASSPRGGVATNEKLFF,TGTGCCAGCAGCCCCCGGGGTGGGGTTGCAACTAATGAAAAACTGTTTTTT
.,TRBV18,.,TRBJ2-3,CASSPGDTRTDTQYF,TGTGCCAGCTCACCAGGGGATACCCGCACAGATACGCAGTATTTT
.,TRBV7-2,few,TRBJ2-7,CASSRRDPLPEQYF,TGTGCCAGCAGCCGCCGGGACCCGTTGCCGGAGCAGTACTTC
TRBD1,TRBV19,.,TRBJ1-2,CASSPGQGYGYTF,TGTGCCAGTAGTCCGGGACAGGGCTATGGCTACACCTTC
.,TRBV10-3,.,TRBJ1-5,CAISDREGQPQHF,TGTGCCATCAGTGACAGGGAGGGTCAGCCCCAGCATTTT
.,TRBV7-2,.,TRBJ2-1,CASSLFVHNEQFF,TGTGCCAGCAGCTTGTTTGTGCACAATGAGCAGTTCTTC
.,TRBV6-6,.,TRBJ2-7,CASSYSQGKSYEQYF,TGTGCCAGCAGTTACTCCCAGGGGAAATCCTACGAGCAGTACTTC
TRBD1,TRBV4-1,.,TRBJ2-4,CASSQDPDRGMDIQYF,TGCGCCAGCAGCCAAGATCCCGACAGGGGAATGGACATTCAGTACTTC
.,TRBV18,.,TRBJ2-4,CASSLAGLAKNIQYF,TGTGCCAGCTCACTGGCGGGGCTAGCCAAAAACATTCAGTACTTC
.,TRBV28,few,TRBJ1-5,CASSFGRNSNQPQHF,TGTGCCAGCAGTTTTGGACGGAATAGCAATCAGCCCCAGCATTTT
TRBD1,TRBV27,.,TRBJ1-2,CASSATGNGYTF,TGTGCCAGCAGTGCGACAGGGAATGGCTACACCTTC
TRBD1,TRBV18,few,TRBJ2-7,CASSRTPGGRGEQYF,TGTGCCAGCTCACGCACCCCAGGGGGCCGGGGCGAGCAGTACTTC
TRBD2,TRBV29-1,.,TRBJ2-3,CSVDAGEGTDTQYF,TGCAGCGTTGATGCGGGGGAGGGCACAGATACGCAGTATTTT
TRBD1,TRBV5-1,.,TRBJ1-4,CASSLDRGLREKLFF,TGCGCCAGCAGCTTGGACAGGGGGCTAAGGGAAAAACTGTTTTTT
TRBD1,TRBV18,once,TRBJ1-4,CASSGQSNEKLFF,TGTGCCAGCTCGGGACAGTCTAATGAAAAACTGTTTTTT
.,TRBV30,.,TRBJ1-2,CAWSARLYGYTF,TGTGCCTGGAGTGCGCGACTCTATGGCTACACCTTC
.,TRBV28,.,TRBJ1-6,CASSQTGDIGVGSPLHF,TGTGCCAGCAGCCAAACGGGGGACATCGGGGTCGGATCACCCCTCCACTTT
TRBD1,TRBV15,.,TRBJ1-2,CATSTGQGVSGYTF,TGTGCCACCAGCACAGGACAGGGGGTCTCTGGCTACACCTTC